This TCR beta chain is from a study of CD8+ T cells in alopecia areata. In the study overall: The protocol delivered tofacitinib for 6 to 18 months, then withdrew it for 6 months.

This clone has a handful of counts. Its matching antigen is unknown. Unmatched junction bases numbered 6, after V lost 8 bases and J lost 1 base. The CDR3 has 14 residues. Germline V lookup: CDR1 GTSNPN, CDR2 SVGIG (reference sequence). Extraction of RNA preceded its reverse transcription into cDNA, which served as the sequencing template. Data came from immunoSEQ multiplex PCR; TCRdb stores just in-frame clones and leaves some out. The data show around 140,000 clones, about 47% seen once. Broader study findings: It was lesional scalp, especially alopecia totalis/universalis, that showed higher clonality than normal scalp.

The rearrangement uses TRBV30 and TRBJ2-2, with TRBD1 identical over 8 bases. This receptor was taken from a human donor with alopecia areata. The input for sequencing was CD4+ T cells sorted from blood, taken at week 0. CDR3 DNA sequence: TGTGCCGCTACAGGGGGTTTGAACACCGGGGAGCTGTTTTTT. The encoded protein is CAATGGLNTGELFF.